This section outlines one T cell receptor (beta chain) sequence together with its context. No antigen is known for it. There are no base qualities to consult, and no much larger clone falls within one base. Whole blood was collected in K2EDTA tubes by collaborating institutions according to the institutions' own protocols. For TCRbeta analysis, collaborator samples were shipped as frozen whole blood, as isolated PBMCs, or as DNA extracted from either sample type. The data derive from a study of blood T cell repertoires in COVID-19 (TCRdb year 2020). A note on the overall study: Samples from collaborators originated in the United States, Italy and Spain and spanned both the acute and convalescent phases of COVID-19. Where available, HLA class I and class II types were obtained from metadata supplied by the sample provider rather than from assay-based typing. The prospective study material was composed of cDNA or gDNA derived from T cells, B-cell-depleted T cells, or PBMCs. Subjects who had been exposed to COVID-19, were actively infected with it, or had recovered from it provided the deeply sampled blood TCRbeta repertoires that made up the dataset. The repertoires were released in a freely available public database meant as a resource for research on the immune response to SARS-CoV-2. Nearly every sample came with metadata listing a de-identified subject ID, COVID-19 status, age in years and sex. The samples were drawn from two sources: the first 160 participants of the ongoing ImmuneRACE study, and 1,254 subjects contributed by 6 global collaborators.

Its CDR3 holds 15 amino acids, cysteine through phenylalanine. The entry retains the CDR3 DNA only, 45 bases that are in frame from base 1. The germline V gene supplies CDR1 KGHSH and CDR2 LQKENI. Trimming removed 6 bases from V and 0 bases from J; the gene matches leave 4 bases unexplained. The full study reports these points: How much clinical and demographic metadata was included differed by source and by participant, and the metadata was provided uncurated.

TCRbeta CDR3 regions were amplified from genomic DNA using the immunoSEQ Assay, a bias-controlled multiplex PCR. The paper's processing steps were these. Within the assay, amplification of reference gene primers was used to estimate how many nucleated cells each sample contained. Sequence reads were collapsed and filtered to measure the absolute abundance of every unique TCRbeta CDR3 rearrangement. For each sample, productive Simpson clonality was calculated as the square root of Simpson's diversity index over productive rearrangements. In TCRdb, the immuneACCESS table is reduced to in-frame sequences with V and J assigned. These tables do not hold every clone; where another copy was compared, an unresolved V gene accounts for under half, and the others remain unexplained. D and trimming come from the DNA, and the V and J calls and clone size come from that table. The sample contains 90,000 to 120,000 clones, roughly 85% of them found a single time. The ten largest clones capture roughly 2.5% of the sample.

Recombination joined TRBV18 with TRBJ2-1; the central 8 bases match TRBD1. The sample taken for sequencing was peripheral blood. The sequence came from a human donor in a cohort sampled during active COVID-19. The sequenced DNA: TGTGCCAGCTCCCCCGGGACAGGCTCCTACAATGAGCAGTTCTTC. Its coded protein is CASSPGTGSYNEQFF.